These 4 T cell receptor beta chains originate from one sample sequenced in a study of blood T cells in healthy people across ages (dated by TCRdb to 2015 to 2017). To prepare the library, 5' RACE was applied. Data came from an Illumina HiSeq 2500. The second PCR ran for roughly 7 to 12 cycles and used a J-beta primer mix along with a sample-barcoded 5' primer. The public reads were quality trimmed at Q25 with fastp and then assembled into clones with MiXCR by TCRdb, keeping productive beta chains. Rows matching on CDR3 protein sequence are summarized as one entry with the most common DNA and genes. This sample comprises 600,000 to 1,000,000 distinct CDR3 sequences, roughly 25% of them detected only once. Clones ranked in the top ten supply under 4.5% of the sample. These data were also reused for a study on T cells of mothers and their children.

The sequenced material came from blood. The receptors derive from a boy aged 5-17 years in good health.

This clonotype was found a few times. The V call is TRBV19, the J call TRBJ2-1; 7 bases are shared with TRBD1. V lost 6 bases to trimming and J lost 4 bases; unmatched junction nucleotides: 6. This CDR3 region has 14 residues. Germline V CDR1 and CDR2: LNHDA, SQIVND (reference sequence). In DNA, the CDR3 is TGTGCCAGTAGCACCGGGACAGAATACAATGAGCAGTTCTTC. Amino acids: CASSTGTEYNEQFF.

There are a few counts of this clonotype. The chain has TRBV6-5 and TRBJ2-5; no clear D gene. Germline assignment: CDR1 MNHEY and CDR2 SVGAGI. V was cut by 10 bases and J by 3 bases, with 18 bases left in between. This CDR3 comprises 14 residues. CDR3 amino acids: CATRYGVYEETQYF. The CDR3 DNA reads TGTGCCACCCGATATGGCGTTTACGAAGAGACCCAGTACTTC.

The V and J genes are TRBV29-1 and TRBJ2-1; D perhaps matches TRBD1 (5 bases). Germline V gene data show CDR1 as SQVTM and CDR2 as ANQGSEA. This CDR3 comprises 14 residues. V gave up 3 bases and J gave up 1 base, with 10 bases separating them. Here the CDR3 DNA reads TGCAGCGTTGACGTGACAGAGTCCTACAATGAGCAGTTCTTC. Translated, it gives CSVDVTESYNEQFF.

The gene calls are TRBV7-2 and TRBJ2-7, with D unresolved. Trimming took 2 bases from V and 4 from J, leaving 6 bases between them. The germline CDR1 and CDR2 sequences are SGHTA and FQGNSA. The length of the CDR3 is 12 residues. CDR3 residues: CASSLLVYEQYF. CDR3 coding DNA: TGTGCCAGCAGCTTACTAGTGTACGAGCAGTACTTC.